The 21 T cell receptor beta chains listed next were all sequenced from one sample in a study of T-cell reconstitution after alpha-beta-depleted transplantation in children. This sample's TCRbeta library carried unique molecular identifier barcodes. TCRdb called the PCR reads again in MiXCR, with one record for every CDR3 protein. The table includes around 580,000 distinct CDR3 sequences, 20% to 25% detected once. This sample comprised PBMCs, mostly from graft donor cells, obtained 360 days after TCRalphabeta/CD19-depleted stem cell transplant. The receptor set was obtained from a boy younger than two who had a stem cell transplant for acute myeloid leukemia, so the T cells may come from the graft donor.

There are a few counts of this clonotype. The chain links TRBV7-9 to TRBJ2-3, with D perhaps TRBD1 or TRBD2 (5 bases each). Looked up from germline, CDR1 is SEHNR and CDR2 is FQNEAQ (reference sequence). This CDR3 spans 15 amino acids. V was trimmed by 1 base and J by 3 bases, leaving 11 bases between them. CDR3 region: CASSLDQGATDTQYF. DNA for the CDR3: TGTGCCAGCAGCTTAGATCAGGGAGCGACAGATACGCAGTATTTT.

This sequence joins TRBV24-1 and TRBJ2-7; D ambiguous. This CDR3 spans 16 amino acids. CDR1 is KGHDR, CDR2 SFDVKD, per germline. V was shortened by 0 bases and J by 1 base, with 12 bases between the two germline ends. This chain's CDR3 is CATSDLPGPVSYEQYF. The CDR3 DNA follows: TGTGCCACCAGTGATTTGCCAGGACCGGTTTCCTACGAGCAGTACTTC.

V usage is TRBV2 and J usage is TRBJ2-7, with a possible D match to TRBD1 (5 bases). The CDR3 is 18 amino acids. V was cut by 6 bases and J by 6 bases, with 30 bases left in between. CDR1 is SNHLY, CDR2 FYNNEI, per germline. CDR3 in amino acids: CASRRTTWIKTTIGEQYV. CDR3 DNA sequence: TGTGCCAGCAGGAGGACAACCTGGATCAAAACCACTATCGGCGAGCAGTACGTC.

Worth noting for this clonotype: A read error may produce the germline difference seen at one junction end. V gene TRBV6-1 combines with J gene TRBJ2-7; a possible D gene is TRBD1 (5 bases). CDR3 length: 13 amino acids. Per the germline V gene, CDR1 is MNHNS and CDR2 is SASEGT. CDR3 residues: CACRRQRGDEQYF. The DNA for the CDR3 is TGTGCCTGCAGGAGACAGCGAGGCGACGAGCAGTACTTC.

The sample holds a few counts of this clonotype. V gene TRBV20-1 combines with J gene TRBJ1-5; D not certain. Per germline, CDR1 DFQATT and CDR2 SNEGSKA (reference sequence). Trimming took off 5 bases at V and 0 bases at J, with 11 bases between the two ends. The CDR3 extends over 14 amino acids. The DNA of the CDR3 is TGCAGTGCTTCCGTGGAGTATAGCAATCAGCCCCAGCATTTT. It yields the protein CSASVEYSNQPQHF.

This clonotype was detected only a few times. The genes are TRBV20-1 and TRBJ2-1; TRBD1 aligns across 10 bases. V dropped 0 bases and J dropped 2; count of bases not matched to a gene: 4. Germline V gene sequence: CDR1 DFQATT, CDR2 SNEGSKA (reference sequence). The CDR3 is 16 amino acids. For the CDR3, the DNA is TGCAGTGCTAGAGAGTGGGACAGGGGACCCTACAATGAGCAGTTCTTC. Translation gives CSAREWDRGPYNEQFF.

This clonotype has more than one count but fewer than ten. This chain uses TRBV20-1 with TRBJ2-1; 11 nucleotides align to TRBD2. The CDR3 covers 16 residues. Trimming removed 0 bases from V and 2 bases from J; junction bases left unmatched: 3. Germline V lookup: CDR1 DFQATT, CDR2 SNEGSKA (reference sequence). In nucleotides, the CDR3 is TGCAGTGCTAGAGATAAGGGACTAGCGGCCTACAATGAGCAGTTCTTC. This translates into CSARDKGLAAYNEQFF.

This clonotype was recorded at least ten times. The rearrangement links TRBV25-1 to TRBJ1-1; 7 nucleotides agree with TRBD1. Germline trimming cut 4 bases from V and 4 bases from J; bases unmatched to any gene: 6. CDR3 length equals 14 residues. Germline V gene lookup returns CDR1 MGHDK and CDR2 SYGVNS. CDR3 protein: CASSASGGGTEAFF. The CDR3 bases are TGTGCCAGCAGTGCCTCAGGGGGAGGCACTGAAGCTTTCTTT.

This clonotype has more than one count but fewer than ten. The chain combines TRBV20-1 with TRBJ2-2, with D possibly being TRBD2 (6 bases). CDR1 and CDR2 (germline): DFQATT, SNEGSKA (reference sequence). The CDR3 is made up of 14 amino acids. Between the trimmed V and J ends, which lost 6 bases and 3 bases, there was a span of 14 bases. The CDR3 sequence is CSAEREADTGELFF. In DNA form, the CDR3 reads TGCAGTGCGGAGAGGGAGGCGGACACCGGGGAGCTGTTTTTT.

This clonotype was seen many times. The chain combines TRBV28 with TRBJ1-2; TRBD1 agrees at 7 bases. Germline values: CDR1 MDHEN, CDR2 SYDVKM. J lost 6 bases, V lost 2 bases, and 6 bases had no gene match. The CDR3 loop spans 14 amino acids. The CDR3 region has the DNA TGTGCCAGCAGTTTACTCTTGACAGGGAATGGCTACACCTTC. Protein sequence: CASSLLLTGNGYTF.

This clonotype was seen many times. The chain uses TRBV5-1 and TRBJ2-3; D is unclear. Trimming pared 4 bases from V and 0 bases from J, leaving 15 bases between. The CDR3 runs to 16 residues. Looked up from germline, CDR1 is SGHRS and CDR2 is YFSETQ. The CDR3 region is CASSLDWNPSTDTQYF. CDR3 nucleotide sequence: TGCGCCAGCAGCCTTGATTGGAATCCTAGCACAGATACGCAGTATTTT.

This clonotype was counted a few times. The gene calls are TRBV5-1 and TRBJ2-1; TRBD1 or TRBD2 may be the D gene (6 bases each). Looked up from germline, CDR1 is SGHRS and CDR2 is YFSETQ. The CDR3 runs to 14 residues. V was shortened by 0 bases and J by 8 bases, with 12 bases between the two germline ends. DNA for the CDR3: TGCGCCAGCAGCTTGGAAGGGGGGCGGGATGAGCAGTTCTTC. It specifies CASSLEGGRDEQFF.

This clonotype was observed at least ten times. For the CDR3, the DNA is TGCAGTGCGGCCGACGGGGGGAGCAATCAGCCCCAGCATTTT. It translates to CSAADGGSNQPQHF. V is TRBV20-1 and J is TRBJ1-5; possibly TRBD1 for D (5 bases). Trimming pared 6 bases from V and 1 base from J, leaving 13 bases between. Germline-derived CDR1 and CDR2 are DFQATT and SNEGSKA (reference sequence). The CDR3 length is 14 residues.

This clonotype came up many times. V usage is TRBV20-1 and J usage is TRBJ2-4, with a possible D match to TRBD2 (6 bases). Germline V CDR1 and CDR2: DFQATT, SNEGSKA (reference sequence). The CDR3 covers 14 residues. With 7 bases removed from V and 0 bases from J, the gap between germline ends came to 13 bases. The CDR3 sequence: CSGRGVLAKNIQYF. The CDR3 DNA reads TGCAGTGGACGCGGGGTGCTAGCCAAAAACATTCAGTACTTC.

The V gene is TRBV9, the J gene TRBJ2-7, with TRBD1 matching 9 bases. The CDR3 has 14 residues. Germline V CDR1 and CDR2: SGDLS, YYNGEE. V shed 2 bases and J 5 bases; nucleotides not matched to a gene: 5. CDR3 in DNA: TGTGCCAGCAGCGTCGGGACAGGGAAAAACGAGCAGTACTTC. Translating it yields CASSVGTGKNEQYF.

This clonotype showed up just a few times. The chain is built from TRBV12-3 or TRBV12-4 and TRBJ2-1; D not certain. The CDR3 totals 14 residues. V was shortened by 1 base and J by 4 bases, with 8 bases between the two germline ends. The CDR3 region has the DNA TGTGCCAGCAGTTTAGGGCCGTATTACAATGAGCAGTTCTTC. Protein: CASSLGPYYNEQFF.

The chain combines TRBV2 with TRBJ2-2; either TRBD1 or TRBD2 may supply D (7 bases each). CDR1 is SNHLY and CDR2 is FYNNEI in the germline V gene. The CDR3 consists of 17 residues. V dropped 5 bases and J dropped 4 bases, with 20 bases sitting between them. This chain's CDR3 is CASSRLTGRDGTGELFF. In DNA form, the CDR3 reads TGTGCCAGCAGTAGATTGACAGGGAGGGACGGCACCGGGGAGCTGTTTTTT.

This clonotype was seen at least ten times. The gene calls are TRBV28 and TRBJ2-1; TRBD1 is a possible D gene (7 bases). V shed 4 bases and J shed 9 bases, with 16 bases lying between them. This CDR3 contains 14 residues. Germline V gene sequence: CDR1 MDHEN, CDR2 SYDVKM. This CDR3 is CASSSTPEGAEQFF. The CDR3, as DNA: TGTGCCAGCAGTTCCACTCCGGAGGGGGCTGAGCAGTTCTTC.

The CDR3 loop is CASKVGPTDTQYF. For the CDR3, the DNA is TGTGCCAGCAAAGTAGGCCCCACAGATACGCAGTATTTT. The V call is TRBV28, the J call TRBJ2-3; no clear D. Germline V gives CDR1 MDHEN, CDR2 SYDVKM. The CDR3 extends over 13 amino acids. V lost 7 bases and J 2 bases, leaving 10 bases between the germline ends.

The V and J genes are TRBV20-1 and TRBJ1-5; 10 positions agree with TRBD1. Losses at the gene ends were 6 bases for V and 5 bases for J; bases not matched to a gene: 7. The length of the CDR3 is 14 residues. Germline CDR1 and CDR2: DFQATT and SNEGSKA (reference sequence). CDR3 in amino acids: CSARGQGEDQPQHF. The CDR3 nucleotides are TGCAGTGCACGAGGACAGGGGGAGGATCAGCCCCAGCATTTT.

The chain couples TRBV20-1 to TRBJ1-6; D perhaps matches TRBD1 (5 bases). The germline V and J ends were trimmed by 0 bases and 7 bases, with 22 bases remaining between them. Looked up from germline, CDR1 is DFQATT and CDR2 is SNEGSKA (reference sequence). The CDR3 loop spans 18 amino acids. In DNA form, the CDR3 reads TGCAGTGCTAGAGATCAGACCCGTAGTCGGGGGGAGAATTCACCCCTCCACTTT. Its protein is CSARDQTRSRGENSPLHF.